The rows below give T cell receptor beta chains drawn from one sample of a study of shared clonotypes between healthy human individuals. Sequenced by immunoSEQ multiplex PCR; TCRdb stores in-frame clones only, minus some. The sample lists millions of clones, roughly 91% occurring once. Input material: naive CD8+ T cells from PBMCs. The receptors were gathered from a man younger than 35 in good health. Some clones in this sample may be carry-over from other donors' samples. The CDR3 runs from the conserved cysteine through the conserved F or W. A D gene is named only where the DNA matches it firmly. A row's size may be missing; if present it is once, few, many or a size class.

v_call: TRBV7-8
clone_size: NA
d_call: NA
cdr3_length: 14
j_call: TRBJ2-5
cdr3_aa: CASSPYKGPETQYF
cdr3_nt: TGTGCCAGCAGCCCCTATAAGGGACCGGAGACCCAGTACTTC

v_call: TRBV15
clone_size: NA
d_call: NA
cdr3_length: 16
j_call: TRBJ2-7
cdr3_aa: CATSSRQGMWSYEQYF
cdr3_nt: TGTGCCACCAGCAGTCGGCAGGGGATGTGGTCCTACGAGCAGTACTTC

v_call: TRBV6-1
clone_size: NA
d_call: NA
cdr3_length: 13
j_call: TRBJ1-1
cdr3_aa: CASSTWGLAEAFF
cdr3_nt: TGTGCCAGCAGTACCTGGGGGCTCGCTGAAGCTTTCTTT

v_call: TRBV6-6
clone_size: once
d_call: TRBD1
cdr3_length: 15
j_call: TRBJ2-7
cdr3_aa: CASRSNGQGNYEQYF
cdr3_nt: TGTGCCAGCAGATCTAATGGACAGGGGAACTACGAGCAGTACTTC

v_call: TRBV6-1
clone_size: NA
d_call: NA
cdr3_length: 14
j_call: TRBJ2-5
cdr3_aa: CASSEGTMQETQYF
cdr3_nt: TGTGCCAGCAGTGAAGGGACTATGCAAGAGACCCAGTACTTC

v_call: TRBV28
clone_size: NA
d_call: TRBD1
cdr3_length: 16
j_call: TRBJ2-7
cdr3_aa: CASSLQGQGRSYEQYF
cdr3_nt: TGTGCCAGCAGTCTCCAAGGACAGGGGAGGTCCTACGAGCAGTACTTC

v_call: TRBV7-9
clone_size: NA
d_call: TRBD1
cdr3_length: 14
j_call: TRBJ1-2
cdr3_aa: CASSLATGGEGYTF
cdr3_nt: TGTGCCAGCAGCTTAGCTACAGGGGGAGAAGGCTACACCTTC

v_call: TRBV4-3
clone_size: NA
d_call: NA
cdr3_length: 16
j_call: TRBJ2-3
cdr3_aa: CASSQATDQRSRTQYF
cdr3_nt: TGCGCCAGCAGCCAAGCAACGGACCAAAGGTCGCGTACGCAGTATTTT

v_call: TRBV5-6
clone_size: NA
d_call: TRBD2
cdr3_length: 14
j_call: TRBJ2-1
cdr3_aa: CASRYLAGGGEQFF
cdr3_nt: TGTGCCAGCAGGTATCTAGCGGGAGGAGGTGAGCAGTTCTTC

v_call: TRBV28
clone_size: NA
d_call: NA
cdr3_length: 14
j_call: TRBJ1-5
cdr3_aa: CASSSTGYNQPQHF
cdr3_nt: TGTGCCAGCAGTAGTACAGGGTACAATCAGCCCCAGCATTTT

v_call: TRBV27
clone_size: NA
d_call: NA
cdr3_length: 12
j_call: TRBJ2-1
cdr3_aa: CASSPGNNEQFF
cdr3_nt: TGTGCCAGCAGTCCAGGGAACAATGAGCAGTTCTTC

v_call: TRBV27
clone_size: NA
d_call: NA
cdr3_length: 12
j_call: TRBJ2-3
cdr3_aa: CASSYSTDTQYF
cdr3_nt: TGTGCCAGCAGTTATAGCACAGATACGCAGTATTTT

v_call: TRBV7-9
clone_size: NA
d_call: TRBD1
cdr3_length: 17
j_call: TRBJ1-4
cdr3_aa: CASSHGTASRSGEKLFF
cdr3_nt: TGTGCCAGCAGCCACGGGACAGCCAGCCGTTCCGGTGAAAAACTGTTTTTT

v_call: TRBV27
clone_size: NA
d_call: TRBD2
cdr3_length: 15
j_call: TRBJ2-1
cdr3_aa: CASSPAGRSYNEQFF
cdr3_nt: TGTGCCAGCAGCCCAGCGGGAAGGTCCTACAATGAGCAGTTCTTC

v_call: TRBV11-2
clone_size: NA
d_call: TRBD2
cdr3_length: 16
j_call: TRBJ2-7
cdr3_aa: CASSSEELAGGYEQYF
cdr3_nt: TGTGCCAGCAGTTCCGAGGAGCTAGCGGGAGGCTACGAGCAGTACTTC

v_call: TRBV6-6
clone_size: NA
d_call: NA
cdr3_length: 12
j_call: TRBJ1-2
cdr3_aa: CASGPGQSGYTF
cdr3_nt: TGTGCCAGCGGGCCCGGACAGTCGGGCTACACCTTC

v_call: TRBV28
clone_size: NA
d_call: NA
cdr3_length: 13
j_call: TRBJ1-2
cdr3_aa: CASRRDRSYGYTF
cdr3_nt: TGTGCCAGCAGGAGGGACCGTAGCTATGGCTACACCTTC

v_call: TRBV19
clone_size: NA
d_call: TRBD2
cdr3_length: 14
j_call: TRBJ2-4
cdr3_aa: CASRGRSGGSIQYF
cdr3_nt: TGTGCCAGTAGGGGGCGTTCGGGAGGGAGCATTCAGTACTTC

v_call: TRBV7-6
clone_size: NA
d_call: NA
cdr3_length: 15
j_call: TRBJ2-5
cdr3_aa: CASSLGGEIQETQYF
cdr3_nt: TGTGCCAGCAGCTTAGGAGGGGAAATCCAAGAGACCCAGTACTTC

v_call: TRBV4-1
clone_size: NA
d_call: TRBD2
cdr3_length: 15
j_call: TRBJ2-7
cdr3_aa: CASSQVLGGDYEQYF
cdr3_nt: TGCGCCAGCAGCCAAGTTCTCGGGGGGGACTACGAGCAGTACTTC

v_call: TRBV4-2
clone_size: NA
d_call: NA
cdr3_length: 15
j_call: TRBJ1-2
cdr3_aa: CASSQPLDASVGYTF
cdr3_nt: TGTGCCAGCAGCCAACCACTCGACGCTTCGGTGGGCTACACCTTC

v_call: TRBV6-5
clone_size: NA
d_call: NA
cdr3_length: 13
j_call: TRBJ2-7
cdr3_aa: CASSLGAGDEQYF
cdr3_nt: TGTGCCAGCAGTTTGGGGGCCGGGGACGAGCAGTACTTC

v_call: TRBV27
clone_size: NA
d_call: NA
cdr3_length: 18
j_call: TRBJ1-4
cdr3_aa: CASSLKNRAIGSNEKLFF
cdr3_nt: TGTGCCAGCAGTTTAAAAAATAGGGCCATAGGATCTAATGAAAAACTGTTTTTT

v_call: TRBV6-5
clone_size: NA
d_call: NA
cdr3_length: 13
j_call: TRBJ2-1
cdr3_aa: CASSLGAYNEQFF
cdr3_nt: TGTGCCAGCAGTCTGGGGGCCTACAATGAGCAGTTCTTC

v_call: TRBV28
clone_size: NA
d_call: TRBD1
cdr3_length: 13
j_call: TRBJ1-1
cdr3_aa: CASSFGQDTEAFF
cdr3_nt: TGTGCCAGCAGTTTCGGACAGGACACTGAAGCTTTCTTT

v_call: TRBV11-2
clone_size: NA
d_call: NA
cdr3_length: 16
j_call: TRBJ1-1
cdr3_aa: CASSDRGSPKNTEAFF
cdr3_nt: TGTGCCAGCAGCGATAGGGGTAGCCCGAAGAACACTGAAGCTTTCTTT

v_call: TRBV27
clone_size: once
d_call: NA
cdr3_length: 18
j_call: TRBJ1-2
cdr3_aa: CASSTRALVGGVAFGYTF
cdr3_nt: TGTGCCAGCAGTACCAGGGCCCTCGTCGGAGGGGTCGCATTTGGTTACACCTTC

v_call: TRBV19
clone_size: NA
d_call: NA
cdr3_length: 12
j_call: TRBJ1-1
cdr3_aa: CASSISRTEAFF
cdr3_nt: TGTGCCAGTAGTATTTCCAGAACTGAAGCTTTCTTT

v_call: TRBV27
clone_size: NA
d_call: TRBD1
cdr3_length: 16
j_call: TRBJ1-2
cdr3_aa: CASSFLPGTGGEDYTF
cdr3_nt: TGTGCCAGCAGTTTCCTTCCCGGGACAGGGGGGGAGGACTACACCTTC

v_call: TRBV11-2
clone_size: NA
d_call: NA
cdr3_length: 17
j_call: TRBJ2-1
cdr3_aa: CASSLWEGRGRFPEQFF
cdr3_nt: TGTGCCAGCAGCTTATGGGAGGGCAGGGGGCGCTTCCCCGAGCAGTTCTTC

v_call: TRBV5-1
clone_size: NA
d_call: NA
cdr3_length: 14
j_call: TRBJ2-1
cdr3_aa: CASSHGRGQDEQFF
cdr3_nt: TGCGCCAGCAGCCATGGGAGGGGGCAAGATGAGCAGTTCTTC

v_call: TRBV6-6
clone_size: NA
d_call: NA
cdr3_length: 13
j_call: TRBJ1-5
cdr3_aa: CASVLQGGQPQHF
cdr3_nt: TGTGCCAGCGTTTTACAGGGCGGTCAGCCCCAGCATTTT

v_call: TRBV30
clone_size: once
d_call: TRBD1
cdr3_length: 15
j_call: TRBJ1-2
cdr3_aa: CACKYWDRVFYGYTF
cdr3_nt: TGTGCCTGTAAATATTGGGACAGGGTATTCTATGGCTACACCTTC

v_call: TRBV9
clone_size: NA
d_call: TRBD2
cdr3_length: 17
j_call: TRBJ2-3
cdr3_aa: CASSVSGRGSSTDTQYF
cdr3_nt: TGTGCCAGCAGCGTTAGCGGGAGGGGATCTAGCACAGATACGCAGTATTTT

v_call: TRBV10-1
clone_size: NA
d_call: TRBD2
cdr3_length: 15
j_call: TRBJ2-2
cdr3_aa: CASRDSGRLPGELFF
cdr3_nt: TGCGCCAGCAGGGATAGCGGGAGGTTGCCCGGGGAGCTGTTTTTT

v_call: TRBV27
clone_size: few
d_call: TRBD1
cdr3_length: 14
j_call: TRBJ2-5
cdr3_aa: CASSPQGVLETQYF
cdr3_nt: TGTGCCAGCAGTCCCCAGGGGGTATTAGAGACCCAGTACTTC

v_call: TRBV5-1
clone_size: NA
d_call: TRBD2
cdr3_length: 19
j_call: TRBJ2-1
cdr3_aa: CASSNRTSGRAGSSNEQFF
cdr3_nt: TGCGCCAGCAGCAACCGTACTAGCGGGAGGGCCGGTAGCTCTAATGAGCAGTTCTTC

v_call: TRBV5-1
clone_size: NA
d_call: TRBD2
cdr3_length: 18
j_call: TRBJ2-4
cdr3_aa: CASREGTSGGGAKNIQYF
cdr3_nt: TGCGCCAGCAGGGAGGGGACTAGCGGGGGAGGGGCCAAAAACATTCAGTACTTC

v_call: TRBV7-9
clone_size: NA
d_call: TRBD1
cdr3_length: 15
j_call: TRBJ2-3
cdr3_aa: CASSHGQGLTDTQYF
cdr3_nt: TGTGCCAGCAGCCATGGACAGGGACTCACAGATACGCAGTATTTT

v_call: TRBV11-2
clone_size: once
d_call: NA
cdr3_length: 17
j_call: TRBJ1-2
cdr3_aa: CASSFPSERLSSNGYTF
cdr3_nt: TGTGCCAGCAGCTTCCCCTCGGAGAGGCTCTCCTCGAATGGCTACACCTTC